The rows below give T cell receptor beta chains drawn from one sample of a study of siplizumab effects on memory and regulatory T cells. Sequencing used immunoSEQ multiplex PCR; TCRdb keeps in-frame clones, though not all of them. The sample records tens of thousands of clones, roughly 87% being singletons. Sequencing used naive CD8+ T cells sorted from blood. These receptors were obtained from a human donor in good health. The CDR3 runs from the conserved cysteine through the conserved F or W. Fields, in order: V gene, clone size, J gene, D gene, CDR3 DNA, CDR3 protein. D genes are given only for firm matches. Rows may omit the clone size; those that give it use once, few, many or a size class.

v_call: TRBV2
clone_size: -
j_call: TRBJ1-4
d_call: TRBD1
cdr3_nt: TGTGCCACCAAGGGCCGGGACAGGGGGCGCGATGGTAATGAAAAACTGTTTTTT
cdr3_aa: CATKGRDRGRDGNEKLFF

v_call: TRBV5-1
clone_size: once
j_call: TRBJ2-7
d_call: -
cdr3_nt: TGCGCCAGCAGCTCGGACGGTACGAACTACGAGCAGTACTTC
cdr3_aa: CASSSDGTNYEQYF

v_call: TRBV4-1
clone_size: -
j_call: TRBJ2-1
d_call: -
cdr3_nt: TGCGCCAGCAGCCAAGATAGGGTTGAGCAGTTCTTC
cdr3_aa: CASSQDRVEQFF

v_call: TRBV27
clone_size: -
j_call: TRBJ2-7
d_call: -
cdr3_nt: TGTGCCAGCAGACCTAGGGCAGTCTACGAGCAGTACTTC
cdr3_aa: CASRPRAVYEQYF

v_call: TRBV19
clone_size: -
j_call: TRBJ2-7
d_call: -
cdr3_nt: TGTGCCAGTGGGACCCTTGGGAGCTACGAGCAGTACTTC
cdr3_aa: CASGTLGSYEQYF

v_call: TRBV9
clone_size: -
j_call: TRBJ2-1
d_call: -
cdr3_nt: TGTGCCAGCAGCGTCAGTAGGGTTCGAGACTACAATGAGCAGTTCTTC
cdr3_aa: CASSVSRVRDYNEQFF

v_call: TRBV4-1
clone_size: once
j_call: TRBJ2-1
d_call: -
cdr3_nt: TGCGCCAGCAGCCAAGATCCTAAGAGCTCCTACAATGAGCAGTTCTTC
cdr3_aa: CASSQDPKSSYNEQFF

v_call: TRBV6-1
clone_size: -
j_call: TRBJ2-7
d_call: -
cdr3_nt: TGTGCCAGCAGTGTCTGGGCCCGAGTTGGCTACGAGCAGTACTTC
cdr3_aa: CASSVWARVGYEQYF

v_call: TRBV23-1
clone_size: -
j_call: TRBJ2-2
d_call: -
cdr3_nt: TGCGCCAGCAGTCAATCCCCCTCCGCGAACACCGGGGAGCTGTTTTTT
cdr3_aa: CASSQSPSANTGELFF

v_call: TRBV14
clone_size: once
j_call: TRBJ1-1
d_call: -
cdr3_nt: TGTGCCAGCAGCCAAGACGTAGGAGGCACTGAAGCTTTCTTT
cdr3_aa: CASSQDVGGTEAFF

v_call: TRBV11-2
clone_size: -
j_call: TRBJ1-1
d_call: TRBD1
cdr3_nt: TGTGCCAGCAGCCCCTGGGCAGGGGGGAACACTGAAGCTTTCTTT
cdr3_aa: CASSPWAGGNTEAFF

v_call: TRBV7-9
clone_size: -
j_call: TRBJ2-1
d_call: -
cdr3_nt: TGTGCCAGCAGCCTCCCAGGGGTCAATGAGCAGTTCTTC
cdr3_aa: CASSLPGVNEQFF

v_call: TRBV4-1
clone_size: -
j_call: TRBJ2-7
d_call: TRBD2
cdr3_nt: TGCGCCAGCAGCAGACTAGCGGGAGCGGACGAGCAGTACTTC
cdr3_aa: CASSRLAGADEQYF

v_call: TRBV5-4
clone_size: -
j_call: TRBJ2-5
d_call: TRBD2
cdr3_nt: TGTGCCAGCAGCTTGGTTCCAGCGGGGGTTCCAACCCAAGAGACCCAGTACTTC
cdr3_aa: CASSLVPAGVPTQETQYF

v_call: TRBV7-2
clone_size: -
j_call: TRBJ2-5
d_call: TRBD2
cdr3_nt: TGTGCCAGCAGCTCGTCCCGCGGACTAGCGGGGGGCCGGACGGAGACCCAGTACTTC
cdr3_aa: CASSSSRGLAGGRTETQYF

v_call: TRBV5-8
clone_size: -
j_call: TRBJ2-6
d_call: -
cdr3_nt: TGTGCCAGCAGCCGCCTAATGGGGCTGGGCTCTGGGGCCAACGTCCTGACTTTC
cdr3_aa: CASSRLMGLGSGANVLTF

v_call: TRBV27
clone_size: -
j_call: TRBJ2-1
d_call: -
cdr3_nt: TGTGCCAGCAGTTTCTCTGCTGAGCAGTTCTTC
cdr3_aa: CASSFSAEQFF

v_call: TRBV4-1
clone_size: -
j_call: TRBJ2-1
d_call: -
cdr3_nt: TGCGCCAGCAGCCTTCGCGGAGGGCACAATGAGCAGTTCTTC
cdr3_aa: CASSLRGGHNEQFF

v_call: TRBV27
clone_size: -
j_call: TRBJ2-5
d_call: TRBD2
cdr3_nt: TGTGCCAGCAGTCCGGGGGGGTTTGAAGAGACCCAGTACTTC
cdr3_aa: CASSPGGFEETQYF

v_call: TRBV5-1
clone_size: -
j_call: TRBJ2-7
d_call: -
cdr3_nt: TGCGCCAGCAGCCCCCGAGCTGGGCCCCACGAGCAGTACTTC
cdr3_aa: CASSPRAGPHEQYF

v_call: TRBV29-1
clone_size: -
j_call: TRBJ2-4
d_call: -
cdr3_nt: TGCAGCGTTATCGGGGGGCTTACCAAAAACATTCAGTACTTC
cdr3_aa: CSVIGGLTKNIQYF

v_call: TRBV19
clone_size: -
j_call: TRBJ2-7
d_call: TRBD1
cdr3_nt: TGTGCCAGTACGGGTATGGGACAGGGTCTCCACGAGCAGTACTTC
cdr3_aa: CASTGMGQGLHEQYF

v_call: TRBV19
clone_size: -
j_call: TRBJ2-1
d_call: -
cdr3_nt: TGTGCCAGTAGTATAGTCTCCGGGGGAGAGCAGTTCTTC
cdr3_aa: CASSIVSGGEQFF

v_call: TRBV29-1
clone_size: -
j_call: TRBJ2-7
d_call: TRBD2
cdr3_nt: TGCAGCGTTTCTCGGGGGGACGAGCAGTACTTC
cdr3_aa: CSVSRGDEQYF

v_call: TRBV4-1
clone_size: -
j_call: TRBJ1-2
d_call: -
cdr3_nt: TGCGCCAGCAGCCAAATGGTCGGGGCCCCCCGGGAGGGCTACACCTTC
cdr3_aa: CASSQMVGAPREGYTF

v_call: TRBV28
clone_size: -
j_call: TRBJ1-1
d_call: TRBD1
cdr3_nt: TGTGCCAGCAGTCCCACCGGGACAGTGAACACTGAAGCTTTCTTT
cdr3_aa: CASSPTGTVNTEAFF

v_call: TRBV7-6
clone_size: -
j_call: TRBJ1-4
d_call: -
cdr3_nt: TGTGCCAGCAGCTTATCGGTAGTTGGTGAAAAACTGTTTTTT
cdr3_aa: CASSLSVVGEKLFF

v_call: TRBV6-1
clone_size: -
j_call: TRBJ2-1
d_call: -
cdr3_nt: TGTGCCAGCAGCGGCCGGGACTACAATGAGCAGTTCTTC
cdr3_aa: CASSGRDYNEQFF

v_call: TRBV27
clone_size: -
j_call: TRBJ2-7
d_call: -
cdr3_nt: TGTGCCAGCAGGCCTGCAGGGTTTTACGAGCAGTACTTC
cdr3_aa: CASRPAGFYEQYF

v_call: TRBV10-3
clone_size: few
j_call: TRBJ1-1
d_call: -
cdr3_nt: TGTGCCATCAGTATGGCCCGTGGGGCGGCTTTCTTT
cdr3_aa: CAISMARGAAFF

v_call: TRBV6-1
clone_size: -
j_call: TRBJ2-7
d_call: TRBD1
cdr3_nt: TGTGCCAGCAGTGACCCGGGACAGGGATCCTACGAGCAGTACTTC
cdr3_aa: CASSDPGQGSYEQYF

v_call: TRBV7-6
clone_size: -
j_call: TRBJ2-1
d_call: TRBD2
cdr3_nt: TGTGCCAGCAGCCTGCTGGGGGGGGGTGAGCAGTTCTTC
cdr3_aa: CASSLLGGGEQFF

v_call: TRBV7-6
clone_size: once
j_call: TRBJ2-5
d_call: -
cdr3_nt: TGTGCCAGCAGCTTACAAGAGACCCAGTACTTC
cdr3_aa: CASSLQETQYF

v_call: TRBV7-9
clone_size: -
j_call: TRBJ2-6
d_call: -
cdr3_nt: TGTGCCAGCAGTTCCACAGCGAGCTCTGGGGCCAACGTCCTGACTTTC
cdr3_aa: CASSSTASSGANVLTF

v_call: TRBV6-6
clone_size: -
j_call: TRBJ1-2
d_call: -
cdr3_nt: TGTGCCAGCAGTTACTCGATTCAGTCAGGGGACGGCTACACCTTC
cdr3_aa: CASSYSIQSGDGYTF

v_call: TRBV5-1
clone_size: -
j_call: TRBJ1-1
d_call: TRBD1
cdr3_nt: TGCGCCAGCAGCCCCCGGACAGGGGAGGGCCCCGTGTTGGCTTTCTTT
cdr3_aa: CASSPRTGEGPVLAFF

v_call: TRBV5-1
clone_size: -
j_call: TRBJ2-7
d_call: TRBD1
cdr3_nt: TGCGCCAGCAGCTTGGGACAGGGGTTTTCCTACGAGCAGTACTTC
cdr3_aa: CASSLGQGFSYEQYF

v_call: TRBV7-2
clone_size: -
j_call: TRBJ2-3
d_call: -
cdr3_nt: TGTGCCAGCAGCGAGGGTATCACAGATACGCAGTATTTT
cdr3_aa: CASSEGITDTQYF

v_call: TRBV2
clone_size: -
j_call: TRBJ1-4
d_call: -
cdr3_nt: TGTGCCAGCAAGTATAGCGTGGGGGAGGAAAAACTGTTTTTT
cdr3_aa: CASKYSVGEEKLFF

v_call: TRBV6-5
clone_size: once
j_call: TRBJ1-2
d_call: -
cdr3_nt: TGTGCCAGCAGTTACCAGGGAGGAAATGGCTACACCTTC
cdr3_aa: CASSYQGGNGYTF

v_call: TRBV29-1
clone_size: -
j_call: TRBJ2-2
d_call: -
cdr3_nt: TGCAGCGTTGTGGGTTTAGCGAACACCGGGGAGCTGTTTTTT
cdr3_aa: CSVVGLANTGELFF

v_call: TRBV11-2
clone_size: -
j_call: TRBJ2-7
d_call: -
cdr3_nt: TGTGCCAGCAGCTCCTATGGGGGCGGAGCGGACGGCGAGCAGTACTTC
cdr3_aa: CASSSYGGGADGEQYF

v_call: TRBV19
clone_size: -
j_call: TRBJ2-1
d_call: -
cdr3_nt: TGTGCCAGTAGACTCCCGGGGCCGTACAATGAGCAGTTCTTC
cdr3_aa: CASRLPGPYNEQFF

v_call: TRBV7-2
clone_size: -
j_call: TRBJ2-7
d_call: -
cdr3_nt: TGTGCCAGCAGCTTAGAACTGGGGGTCTCCTACGAGCAGTACTTC
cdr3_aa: CASSLELGVSYEQYF

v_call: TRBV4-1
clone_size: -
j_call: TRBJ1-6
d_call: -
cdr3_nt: TGCGCCAGCAGCCAAGATGGGATGGGGAATTCACCCCTCCACTTT
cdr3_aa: CASSQDGMGNSPLHF

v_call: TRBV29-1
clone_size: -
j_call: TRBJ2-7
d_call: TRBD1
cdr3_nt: TGCAGCGTTGAAAGGGCAGAGACAGGGGTAACCTACGAGCAGTACTTC
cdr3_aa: CSVERAETGVTYEQYF

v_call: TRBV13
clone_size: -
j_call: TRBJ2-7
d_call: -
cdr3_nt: TGTGCCAGCAGCTCCCACAGGGACTCCTACGAGCAGTACTTC
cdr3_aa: CASSSHRDSYEQYF